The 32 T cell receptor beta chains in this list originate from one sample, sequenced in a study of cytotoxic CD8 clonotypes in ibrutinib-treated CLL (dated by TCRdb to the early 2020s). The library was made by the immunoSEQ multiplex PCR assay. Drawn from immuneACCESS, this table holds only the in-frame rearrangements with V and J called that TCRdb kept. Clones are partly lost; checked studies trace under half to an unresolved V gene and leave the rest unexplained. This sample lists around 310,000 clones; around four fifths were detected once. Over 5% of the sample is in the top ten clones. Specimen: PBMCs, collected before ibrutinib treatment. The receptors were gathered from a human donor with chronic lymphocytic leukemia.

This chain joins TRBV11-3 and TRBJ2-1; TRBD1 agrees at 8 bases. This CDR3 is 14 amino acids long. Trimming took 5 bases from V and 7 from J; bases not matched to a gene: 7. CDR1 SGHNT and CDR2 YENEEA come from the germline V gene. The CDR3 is CASSIRTGKNEQFF. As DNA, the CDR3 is TGTGCCAGCAGCATTAGGACAGGGAAGAATGAGCAGTTCTTC.

The CDR3 is CASITAGSDTQYF. CDR3 coding DNA: TGTGCCAGTATTACCGCGGGATCTGATACGCAGTATTTT. The gene calls are TRBV19 and TRBJ2-3; maybe TRBD2 (6 bases). The CDR3 extends over 13 amino acids. Trimming cost V 7 bases and J 6 bases, with 14 bases left between them. Germline loops: CDR1 LNHDA, CDR2 SQIVND (reference sequence).

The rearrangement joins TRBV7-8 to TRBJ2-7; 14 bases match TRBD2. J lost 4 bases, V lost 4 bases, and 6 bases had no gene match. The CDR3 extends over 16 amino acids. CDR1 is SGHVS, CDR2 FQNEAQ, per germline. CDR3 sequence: CASSSTSGRATYEQYF. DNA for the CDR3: TGTGCCAGCAGCTCGACTAGCGGGAGGGCCACTTACGAGCAGTACTTC.

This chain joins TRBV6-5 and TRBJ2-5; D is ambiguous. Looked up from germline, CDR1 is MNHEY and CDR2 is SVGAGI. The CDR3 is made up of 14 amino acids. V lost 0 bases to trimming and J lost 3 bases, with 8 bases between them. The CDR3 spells CASSYSHTEETQYF. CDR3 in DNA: TGTGCCAGCAGTTACTCACATACCGAAGAGACCCAGTACTTC.

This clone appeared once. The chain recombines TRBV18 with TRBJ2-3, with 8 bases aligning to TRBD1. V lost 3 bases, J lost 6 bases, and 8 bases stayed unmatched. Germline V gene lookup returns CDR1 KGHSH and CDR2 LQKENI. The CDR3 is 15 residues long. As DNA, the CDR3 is TGTGCCAGCTCACCCGACAGGGGCGCAGTTGATACGCAGTATTTT. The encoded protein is CASSPDRGAVDTQYF.

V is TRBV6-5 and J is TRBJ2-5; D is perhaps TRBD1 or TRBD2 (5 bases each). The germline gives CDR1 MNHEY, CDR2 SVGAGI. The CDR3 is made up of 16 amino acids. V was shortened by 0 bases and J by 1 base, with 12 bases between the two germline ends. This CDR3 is CASSYSPGSSQETQYF. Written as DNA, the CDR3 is TGTGCCAGCAGTTACTCCCCAGGGAGTTCCCAAGAGACCCAGTACTTC.

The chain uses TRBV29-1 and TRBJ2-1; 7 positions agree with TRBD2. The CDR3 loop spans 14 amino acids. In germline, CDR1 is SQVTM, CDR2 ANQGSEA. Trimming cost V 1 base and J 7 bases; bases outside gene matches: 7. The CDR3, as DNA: TGCAGCGTTGAAGGCGGGAGAGCTAGGAATGAGCAGTTCTTC. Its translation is CSVEGGRARNEQFF.

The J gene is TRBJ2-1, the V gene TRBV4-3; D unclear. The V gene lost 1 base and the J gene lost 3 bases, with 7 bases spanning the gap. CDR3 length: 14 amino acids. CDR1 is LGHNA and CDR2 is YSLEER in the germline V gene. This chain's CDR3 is CASSQVDRYNEQFF. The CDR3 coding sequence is TGCGCCAGCAGCCAAGTTGACCGCTACAATGAGCAGTTCTTC.

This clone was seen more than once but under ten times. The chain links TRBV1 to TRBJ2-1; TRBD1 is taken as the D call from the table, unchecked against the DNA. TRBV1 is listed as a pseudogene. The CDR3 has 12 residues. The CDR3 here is CTSSQDVAEQFF. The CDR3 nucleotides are TGCACCAGCAGCCAAGACGTGGCTGAGCAGTTCTTC.

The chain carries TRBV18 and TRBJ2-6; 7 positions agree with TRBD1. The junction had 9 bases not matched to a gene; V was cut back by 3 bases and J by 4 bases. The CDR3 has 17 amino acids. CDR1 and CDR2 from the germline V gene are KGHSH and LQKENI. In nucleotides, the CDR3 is TGTGCCAGCTCACCGGGACAGCGTAATTGGGGGGCCAACGTCCTGACTTTC. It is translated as CASSPGQRNWGANVLTF.

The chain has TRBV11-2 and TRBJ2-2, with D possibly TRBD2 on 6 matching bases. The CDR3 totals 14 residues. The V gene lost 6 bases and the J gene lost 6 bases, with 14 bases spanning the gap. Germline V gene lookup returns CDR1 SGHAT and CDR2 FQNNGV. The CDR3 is CASRPTSWAGELFF. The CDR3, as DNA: TGTGCCAGCAGACCAACTAGCTGGGCCGGGGAGCTGTTTTTT.

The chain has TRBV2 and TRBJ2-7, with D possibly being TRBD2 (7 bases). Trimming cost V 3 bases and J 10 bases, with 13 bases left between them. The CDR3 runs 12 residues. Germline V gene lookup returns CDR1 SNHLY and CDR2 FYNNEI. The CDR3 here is CASSELGGQQYF. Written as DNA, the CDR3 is TGTGCCAGCAGTGAGCTCGGGGGGCAACAGTACTTC.

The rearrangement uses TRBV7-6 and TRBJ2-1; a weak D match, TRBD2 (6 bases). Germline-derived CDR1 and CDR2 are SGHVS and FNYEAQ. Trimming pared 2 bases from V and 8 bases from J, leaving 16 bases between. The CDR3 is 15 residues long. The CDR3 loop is CASSLRAGSFYEQFF. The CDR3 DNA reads TGTGCCAGCAGCTTAAGGGCGGGGAGTTTTTATGAGCAGTTCTTC.

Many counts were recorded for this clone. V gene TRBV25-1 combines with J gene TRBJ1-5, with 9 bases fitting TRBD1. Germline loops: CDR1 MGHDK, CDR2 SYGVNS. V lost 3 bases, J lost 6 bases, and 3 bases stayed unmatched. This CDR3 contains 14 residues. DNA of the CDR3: TGTGCCAGCAGTGAGGGGACAGGGTTTCAGCCCCAGCATTTT. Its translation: CASSEGTGFQPQHF.

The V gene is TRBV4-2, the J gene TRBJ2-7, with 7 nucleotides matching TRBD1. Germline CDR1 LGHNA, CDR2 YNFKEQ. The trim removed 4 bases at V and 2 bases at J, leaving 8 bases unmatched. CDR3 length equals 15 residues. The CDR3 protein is CASSRDRALPYEQYF. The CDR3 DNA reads TGTGCCAGCAGCCGCGACAGGGCCCTACCCTACGAGCAGTACTTC.

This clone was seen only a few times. CDR3 in amino acids: CASSLGNQPQHF. DNA of the CDR3: TGTGCCAGCAGTCTAGGCAATCAGCCCCAGCATTTT. This chain uses TRBV6-1 with TRBJ1-5; no clear D. Germline V gene lookup returns CDR1 MNHNS and CDR2 SASEGT. CDR3 length: 12 residues. V lost 5 bases and J lost 2, with 4 bases in between.

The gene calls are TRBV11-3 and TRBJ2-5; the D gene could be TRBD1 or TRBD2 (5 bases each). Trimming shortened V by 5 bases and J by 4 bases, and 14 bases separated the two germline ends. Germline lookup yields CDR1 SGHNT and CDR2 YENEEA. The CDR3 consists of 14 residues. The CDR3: CASSPHRGVETQYF. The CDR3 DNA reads TGTGCCAGCAGCCCCCATCGAGGGGTAGAGACCCAGTACTTC.

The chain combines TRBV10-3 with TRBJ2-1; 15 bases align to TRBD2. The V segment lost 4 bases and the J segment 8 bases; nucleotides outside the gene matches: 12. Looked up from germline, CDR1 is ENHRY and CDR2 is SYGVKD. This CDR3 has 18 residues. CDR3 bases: TGTGCCATCAGTGGTTGGGCTGGGACTAGCGGGAGGATGGATGAGCAGTTCTTC. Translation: CAISGWAGTSGRMDEQFF.

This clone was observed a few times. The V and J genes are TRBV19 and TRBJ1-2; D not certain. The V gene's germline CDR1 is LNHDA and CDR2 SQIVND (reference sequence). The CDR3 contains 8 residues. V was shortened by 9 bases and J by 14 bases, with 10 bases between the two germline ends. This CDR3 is CASQSGTF. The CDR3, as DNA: TGTGCCAGCCAGTCCGGGACCTTC.

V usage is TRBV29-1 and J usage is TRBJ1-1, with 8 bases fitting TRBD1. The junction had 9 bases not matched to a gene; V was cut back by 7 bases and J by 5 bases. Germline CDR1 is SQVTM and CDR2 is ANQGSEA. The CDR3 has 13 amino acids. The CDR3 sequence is CSAADRAETEAFF. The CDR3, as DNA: TGCAGCGCCGCGGACAGGGCTGAGACTGAAGCTTTCTTT.

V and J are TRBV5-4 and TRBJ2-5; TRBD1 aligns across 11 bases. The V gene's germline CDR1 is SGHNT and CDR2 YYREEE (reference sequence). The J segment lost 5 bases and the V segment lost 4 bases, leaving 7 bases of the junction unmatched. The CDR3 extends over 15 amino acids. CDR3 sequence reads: CASSPRTGGMETQYF. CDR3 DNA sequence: TGTGCCAGCAGCCCCCGGACAGGGGGCATGGAGACCCAGTACTTC.

CDR3 sequence (DNA): TGTGCCAGCAGTTCCCCCGGCTATGCAACTAATGAAAAACTGTTTTTT. Its translation: CASSSPGYATNEKLFF. The chain links TRBV6-6 to TRBJ1-4; no definite D call. The CDR3 length is 16 residues. The germline CDR1 and CDR2 sequences are MNHNY and SVGAGI (reference sequence). Trimming removed 4 bases from V and 0 bases from J, with 12 bases in between.

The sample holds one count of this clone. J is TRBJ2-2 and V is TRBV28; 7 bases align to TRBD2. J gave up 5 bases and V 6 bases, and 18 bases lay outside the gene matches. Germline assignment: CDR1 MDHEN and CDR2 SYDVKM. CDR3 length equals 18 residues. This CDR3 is CASRGGVRRGEDTGELFF. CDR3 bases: TGTGCCAGCAGGGGAGGGGTACGACGAGGGGAAGATACCGGGGAGCTGTTTTTT.

This CDR3 reads CASSDLFSGRYGYTF. As DNA, the CDR3 is TGCGCCAGCAGTGATCTGTTTTCAGGGCGCTATGGCTACACCTTC. The chain links TRBV10-2 to TRBJ1-2; possible D gene TRBD1, 5 bases. Germline V gives CDR1 WSHSY, CDR2 SAAADI. The CDR3 is 15 amino acids. V lost 3 bases to trimming and J lost 4 bases, with 15 bases between them.

The CDR3: CASPFIGFGGYTF. CDR3 coding DNA: TGTGCCAGCCCTTTCATAGGATTCGGAGGCTACACCTTC. V is TRBV2 and J is TRBJ1-2; unclear D gene. The ends were cut back, 8 bases at V and 8 bases at J, with 18 bases in the middle. The CDR3 spans 13 residues. Per the germline V gene, CDR1 is SNHLY and CDR2 is FYNNEI.

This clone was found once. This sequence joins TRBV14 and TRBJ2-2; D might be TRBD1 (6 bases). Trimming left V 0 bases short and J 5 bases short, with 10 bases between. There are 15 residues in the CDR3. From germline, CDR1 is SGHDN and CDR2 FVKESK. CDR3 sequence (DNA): TGTGCCAGCAGCCAAGATCCAGGGGTTACCGGGGAGCTGTTTTTT. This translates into CASSQDPGVTGELFF.

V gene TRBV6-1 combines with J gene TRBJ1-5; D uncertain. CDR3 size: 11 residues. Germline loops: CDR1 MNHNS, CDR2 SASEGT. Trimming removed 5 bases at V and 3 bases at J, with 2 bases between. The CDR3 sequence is CASSNNQPQHF. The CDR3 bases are TGTGCCAGCAGTAACAATCAGCCCCAGCATTTT.

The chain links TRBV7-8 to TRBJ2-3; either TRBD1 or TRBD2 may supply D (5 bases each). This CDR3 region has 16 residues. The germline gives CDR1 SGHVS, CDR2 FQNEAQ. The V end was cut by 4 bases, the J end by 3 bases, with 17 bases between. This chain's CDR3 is CASSYDEGSETDTQYF. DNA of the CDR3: TGTGCCAGCAGCTATGATGAGGGGTCCGAGACAGATACGCAGTATTTT.

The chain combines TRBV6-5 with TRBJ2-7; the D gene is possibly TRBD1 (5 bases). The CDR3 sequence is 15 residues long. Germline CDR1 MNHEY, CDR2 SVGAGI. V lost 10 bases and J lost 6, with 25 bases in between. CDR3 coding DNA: TGTGCCACCAGGCGGTCAGGGAAAGATTCAGGCGAGCAGTACTTC. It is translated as CATRRSGKDSGEQYF.

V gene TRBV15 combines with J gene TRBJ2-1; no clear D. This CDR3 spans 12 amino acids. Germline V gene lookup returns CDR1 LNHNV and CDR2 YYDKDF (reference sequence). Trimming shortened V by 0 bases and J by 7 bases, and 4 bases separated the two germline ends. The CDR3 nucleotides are TGTGCCACCAGCAGAGAGGGTAATGAGCAGTTCTTC. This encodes CATSREGNEQFF. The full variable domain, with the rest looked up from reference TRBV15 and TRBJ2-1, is DAMVIQNPRYQVTQFGKPVTLSCSQTLNHNVMYWYQQKSSQAPKLLFHYYDKDFNNEADTPDNFQSRRPNTSFCFLDIRSPGLGDTAMYLCATSREGNEQFFGPGTRLTVL.

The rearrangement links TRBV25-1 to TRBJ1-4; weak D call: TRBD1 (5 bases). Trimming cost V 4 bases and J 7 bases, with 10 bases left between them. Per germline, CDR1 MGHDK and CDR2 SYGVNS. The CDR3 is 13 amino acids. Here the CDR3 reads CASSVQGREKLFF. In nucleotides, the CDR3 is TGTGCCAGCAGTGTTCAGGGCCGTGAAAAACTGTTTTTT.

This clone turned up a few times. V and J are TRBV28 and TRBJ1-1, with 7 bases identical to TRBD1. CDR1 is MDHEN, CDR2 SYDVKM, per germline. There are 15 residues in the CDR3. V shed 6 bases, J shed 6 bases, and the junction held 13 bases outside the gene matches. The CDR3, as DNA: TGTGCCAGCAGCTTACCACAGGGGATTAGGGCTGAAGCTTTCTTT. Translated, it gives CASSLPQGIRAEAFF.